Following are 29 T cell receptor beta chains from one sample sequenced in a study of T cell responses to AZD1222 COVID-19 vaccine. The method was immunoSEQ multiplex PCR; TCRdb's version includes in-frame clones alone and lacks a portion of them. The data show 150,000 to 200,000 clones, around nine tenths seen once. The sample in question was peripheral blood, obtained 28 days after the second AZD1222 dose. All receptors come from an adult who received the AZD1222 COVID-19 vaccine.

The chain recombines TRBV30 with TRBJ2-7; 7 nucleotides line up with TRBD2. J was trimmed by 0 bases and V by 5 bases; bases with no gene match: 4. This CDR3 region has 13 residues. Germline CDR1 GTSNPN, CDR2 SVGIG (reference sequence). The DNA for the CDR3 is TGTGCCTGGTCAGGCGGGAGCTCCTACGAGCAGTACTTC. This codes for CAWSGGSSYEQYF.

V gene TRBV5-4 combines with J gene TRBJ1-1, with no clear D. V lost 4 bases to trimming and J lost 1 base, with 11 bases between them. There are 14 residues in the CDR3. CDR1 and CDR2 from the germline V gene are SGHNT and YYREEE (reference sequence). The CDR3 is CASSPPRGNTEAFF. CDR3 bases: TGTGCCAGCAGCCCCCCTCGGGGGAACACTGAAGCTTTCTTT. Full variable domain (missing parts from reference TRBV5-4 and TRBJ1-1): ETGVTQSPTHLIKTRGQQVTLRCSSQSGHNTVSWYQQALGQGPQFIFQYYREEENGRGNFPPRFSGLQFPNYSSELNVNALELDDSALYLCASSPPRGNTEAFFGQGTRLTVV.

V and J are TRBV5-1 and TRBJ1-2, with D unclear. The CDR3 covers 14 residues. Trimming cost V 0 bases and J 2 bases, with 8 bases left between them. CDR1 and CDR2 (germline): SGHRS, YFSETQ. Written as DNA, the CDR3 is TGCGCCAGCAGCTTGGCCCCGGGAAACTATGGCTACACCTTC. The encoded protein is CASSLAPGNYGYTF.

The genes are TRBV23-1 and TRBJ1-5; 7 bases agree with TRBD1. TRBV23-1 is treated as an ORF (open reading frame) with a function not yet certain. The CDR3 has 16 amino acids. J was trimmed by 4 bases and V by 3 bases; bases with no gene match: 9. CDR3 protein: CASSHDDRVGNQPQHF. The CDR3 DNA reads TGCGCCAGCAGTCACGACGACAGGGTAGGGAATCAGCCCCAGCATTTT.

CDR3 nucleotides: TGCGCCAGCAGCTTGGCCTGGACAGGGGTGGCAGAGACCCAGTACTTC. Amino acids: CASSLAWTGVAETQYF. V and J are TRBV5-1 and TRBJ2-5; 9 positions agree with TRBD1. With 0 bases clipped from V and 4 bases from J, the junction kept 7 bases outside the gene matches. CDR3 size: 16 residues. Germline V CDR1 and CDR2: SGHRS, YFSETQ.

This chain uses TRBV7-7 with TRBJ2-7; 7 bases align to TRBD1. J gave up 5 bases and V 5 bases, and 3 bases lay outside the gene matches. Germline CDR1 is SSHAT and CDR2 is FNYEAQ (reference sequence). The CDR3 has 12 amino acids. The CDR3 loop is CASSQTGNEQYF. The CDR3 DNA sequence: TGTGCCAGCAGCCAGACAGGGAACGAGCAGTACTTC.

With regard to this clone: Germline is not matched at one junction end, which may reflect a read error. This chain links TRBV25-1 with TRBJ1-2; 7 bases are a match to TRBD1. CDR3 length: 15 residues. Germline CDR1 reads MGHDK; CDR2 reads SYGVNS. The CDR3 protein is CASSALGRGTDGYTF. CDR3 bases: TGTGCCAGCAGCGCTCTAGGCAGGGGGACTGATGGTTACACCTTC.

The sample holds one count of this clone. The chain links TRBV23-1 to TRBJ1-1, with 7 bases fitting TRBD1. TRBV23-1 is an ORF; its function is uncertain. The trim removed 0 bases at V and 2 bases at J, leaving 12 bases unmatched. This CDR3 has 18 residues. This chain's CDR3 is CASSQSETGDLTNTEAFF. Written as DNA, the CDR3 is TGCGCCAGCAGTCAATCGGAAACAGGGGACTTGACTAACACTGAAGCTTTCTTT.

The chain joins TRBV6-5 to TRBJ2-7; 14 nucleotides align to TRBD2. V was pared by 5 bases and J by 11 bases, with 5 bases of the junction left unmatched. Germline V gene data show CDR1 as MNHEY and CDR2 as SVGAGI. CDR3 length: 13 amino acids. The DNA of the CDR3 is TGTGCCAGCAGTCTCGGACTAGCGGGAGGAGAGTACTTC. As protein: CASSLGLAGGEYF.

V is TRBV2 and J is TRBJ2-5; D unclear. V lost 7 bases and J 4 bases, leaving 13 bases between the germline ends. CDR1 SNHLY and CDR2 FYNNEI come from the germline V gene. This CDR3 is 13 amino acids long. The CDR3 is CASIPGLGETQYF. CDR3 coding DNA: TGTGCCAGCATCCCGGGCCTGGGAGAGACCCAGTACTTC.

For the CDR3, the DNA is TGTGCCAGCAAGGGGTTGAGAACGAACACTGAAGCTTTCTTT. This translates into CASKGLRTNTEAFF. The chain recombines TRBV28 with TRBJ1-1; maybe TRBD1 (5 bases). CDR1 MDHEN and CDR2 SYDVKM come from the germline V gene. The CDR3 runs to 14 residues. Between the trimmed V and J ends, which lost 7 bases and 1 base, there was a span of 13 bases.

Only one count was recorded for this clone. The V gene is TRBV20-1, the J gene TRBJ1-2; D gene unclear. The CDR3 runs 11 residues. From germline, CDR1 is DFQATT and CDR2 SNEGSKA (reference sequence). Between the trimmed V and J ends, which lost 3 bases and 3 bases, there was a span of 5 bases. The CDR3 nucleotides are TGCAGTGCTAGTGCGTACTATGGCTACACCTTC. It is translated as CSASAYYGYTF.

The chain uses TRBV4-1 and TRBJ2-5; D ambiguous. The CDR3 sequence is 15 residues long. The germline V and J ends were trimmed by 0 bases and 1 base, with 9 bases remaining between them. Per germline, CDR1 MGHRA and CDR2 YSYEKL. The CDR3 DNA reads as TGCGCCAGCAGCCAAGACGTGGGTACCCAAGAGACCCAGTACTTC. Its protein is CASSQDVGTQETQYF.

The V and J genes are TRBV2 and TRBJ1-6; 8 nucleotides agree with TRBD1. The J segment lost 10 bases and the V segment lost 2 bases, leaving 4 bases of the junction unmatched. CDR1 is SNHLY, CDR2 FYNNEI, per germline. The CDR3 sequence is 14 residues long. In DNA form, the CDR3 reads TGTGCCAGCAGTGAAAACAGGGGGGCCTCACCCCTCCACTTT. Protein sequence: CASSENRGASPLHF.

The J gene is TRBJ2-7, the V gene TRBV3-1 (or the pseudogene TRBV3-2); no clear D. CDR1 and CDR2 from the germline V gene are LGHDT and YNNKEL (reference sequence). CDR3 length: 15 amino acids. V lost 1 base and J 2 bases, leaving 12 bases between the germline ends. In DNA form, the CDR3 reads TGTGCCAGCAGCCAAGCCCCTCGGGTGGCCTACGAGCAGTACTTC. It specifies CASSQAPRVAYEQYF.

The V call is TRBV24-1, the J call TRBJ1-4; the match to TRBD1 covers 8 bases. Germline values: CDR1 KGHDR, CDR2 SFDVKD. This CDR3 is 15 amino acids long. The CDR3 nucleotides read TGTTCCGAGCTAAAGCAGGACAGGGCGAATGAAAAACTGTTTTTT. As protein: CSELKQDRANEKLFF.

V is TRBV6-5 and J is TRBJ1-4; possibly TRBD1 for D (5 bases). The ends were cut back, 10 bases at V and 5 bases at J, with 17 bases in the middle. Germline CDR1 is MNHEY and CDR2 is SVGAGI. The CDR3 runs 14 residues. CDR3 amino acids: CATTAQGLNEKLFF. In nucleotides, the CDR3 is TGTGCCACCACGGCTCAGGGTTTAAATGAAAAACTGTTTTTT.

The gene calls are TRBV9 and TRBJ1-1; D might be TRBD1 (6 bases). V lost 2 bases to trimming and J lost 4 bases, with 15 bases between them. Germline V gene lookup returns CDR1 SGDLS and CDR2 YYNGEE. The CDR3 has 15 residues. CDR3 sequence (DNA): TGTGCCAGCAGCGTGACTGCAGGGGTTGGCACTGAAGCTTTCTTT. As protein: CASSVTAGVGTEAFF.

The rearrangement joins TRBV6-2 or TRBV6-3 to TRBJ1-2; D not resolved. Trimming stripped 2 bases from V and 8 bases from J, with 6 bases between. From germline, CDR1 is MNHEY and CDR2 SVGEGT. The CDR3 has 11 amino acids. CDR3 region: CASSYGWGYTF. The CDR3 nucleotides are TGTGCCAGCAGTTACGGGTGGGGCTACACCTTC.

This chain connects TRBV24-1 to TRBJ1-1; 8 nucleotides match TRBD1. This CDR3 has 17 amino acids. Trimming cost V 5 bases and J 0 bases; bases outside gene matches: 10. Germline lookup yields CDR1 KGHDR and CDR2 SFDVKD. In DNA, the CDR3 is TGTGCCACCAGTGTCACAGCCGGGGGACAGGTGAACACTGAAGCTTTCTTT. Protein product: CATSVTAGGQVNTEAFF.

V gene TRBV21-1 combines with J gene TRBJ1-4; TRBD1, as called in the table, went unchecked against the DNA. TRBV21-1 is flagged as a pseudogene. The CDR3 contains 18 residues. CDR3 nucleotide sequence: TGTGCCAGCAGCAAAAGCCACGGGGTAGGGGGCGCTGATGAAAAACTGTTTTTT. As protein: CASSKSHGVGGADEKLFF.

The V gene is TRBV18, the J gene TRBJ2-7; TRBD1 matches 7 bases. The CDR3 contains 12 residues. In germline, CDR1 is KGHSH, CDR2 LQKENI. The V segment lost 6 bases and the J segment 5 bases; nucleotides outside the gene matches: 4. The CDR3, as DNA: TGTGCCAGCTCCAACAGGGGTAACGAGCAGTACTTC. It is translated as CASSNRGNEQYF.

This sequence joins TRBV3-1 (or the pseudogene TRBV3-2) and TRBJ2-7; D is uncertain. Germline values: CDR1 LGHDT, CDR2 YNNKEL (reference sequence). Trimming removed 4 bases at V and 0 bases at J, with 4 bases between. This CDR3 spans 12 amino acids. The CDR3 loop is CASSRSSYEQYF. CDR3 bases: TGTGCCAGCAGCCGTAGCTCCTACGAGCAGTACTTC.

The rearrangement uses TRBV5-6 and TRBJ1-2; D is unclear. This CDR3 is built from 11 residues. V lost 5 bases and J lost 8, with 10 bases in between. Germline-derived CDR1 and CDR2 are SGHDT and YYEEEE. The CDR3 sequence: CASSSSWGYTF. The CDR3 bases are TGTGCCAGCAGTTCCTCGTGGGGCTACACCTTC.

This clone was counted a single time. This rearrangement joins TRBV6-5 to TRBJ2-5, with a possible D match to TRBD2 (6 bases). V was trimmed by 2 bases and J by 6 bases, leaving 13 bases between them. CDR3 size: 14 residues. In germline, CDR1 is MNHEY, CDR2 SVGAGI. The CDR3 loop is CASSYAGSPQTQYF. CDR3 DNA: TGTGCCAGCAGTTACGCGGGGAGCCCACAGACCCAGTACTTC.

The rearrangement uses TRBV24-1 and TRBJ2-5, with no clear D. Germline V gene lookup returns CDR1 KGHDR and CDR2 SFDVKD. The V end was cut by 4 bases, the J end by 0 bases, with 8 bases between. The CDR3 runs 14 residues. The CDR3 nucleotides are TGTGCCACCAGTGACCCCCGGGACCAAGAGACCCAGTACTTC. As protein: CATSDPRDQETQYF.

The chain recombines TRBV6-2 or TRBV6-3 with TRBJ2-4; possible D gene TRBD2, 6 bases. This CDR3 comprises 19 residues. CDR1 MNHEY and CDR2 SVGEGT come from the germline V gene. The V and J ends lost 4 bases and 6 bases respectively, with 28 bases between them. The CDR3 sequence is CASSSALRLAGPVRNIQYF. The CDR3 bases are TGTGCCAGCAGTTCAGCCCTACGTTTGGCGGGGCCGGTGAGAAACATTCAGTACTTC.

This CDR3 reads CASRPQGVGTEAFF. The CDR3 DNA reads TGTGCCAGCAGACCTCAGGGGGTGGGCACTGAAGCTTTCTTT. The chain joins TRBV6-2 or TRBV6-3 to TRBJ1-1; TRBD1 matches at 7 bases. J lost 4 bases, V lost 6 bases, and 8 bases had no gene match. Looked up from germline, CDR1 is MNHEY and CDR2 is SVGEGT. The CDR3 has 14 amino acids.

This sequence joins TRBV23-1 and TRBJ2-4, with a possible D match to TRBD1 (5 bases). TRBV23-1 has ORF status, its function being uncertain. Trimming stripped 0 bases from V and 6 bases from J, with 15 bases between. The CDR3 sequence is 16 residues long. As DNA, the CDR3 is TGCGCCAGCAGTCAATCGTACAGGAGATTCTCAAACATTCAGTACTTC. This encodes CASSQSYRRFSNIQYF.